The 9 T cell receptor beta chains below were found in one sample sequenced in a study of neurological immune-mediated disorders (dated by TCRdb to about 2019). The library was prepared using 5' RACE. The reads were generated on an Illumina HiSeq 2500. The raw public reads went through TCRdb reprocessing: fastp at Q25, MiXCR clone calling, in-frame beta chains kept. Under each unique CDR3 protein, matching rows form one entry showing the most common genes and DNA. This sample comprises some 65,000 distinct CDR3 sequences, approximately 3.7% of them detected only once. About 2.6% of the sample is in the top ten clones. Sequenced: PBMCs. The receptors were sampled from a man aged 45-65 years with multiple sclerosis.

This clonotype came up many times. The chain couples TRBV5-1 to TRBJ2-7, with D possibly being TRBD1 (5 bases). Trimming pared 4 bases from V and 1 base from J, leaving 12 bases between. The CDR3 is 14 amino acids. From germline, CDR1 is SGHRS and CDR2 YFSETQ. The CDR3 DNA follows: TGCGCCAGCAGCCTGGTTCCAGGGTCCTACGAGCAGTACTTC. Translated, it gives CASSLVPGSYEQYF.

This clonotype came up many times. The CDR3 region is CSARVQRGEKLFF. In DNA form, the CDR3 reads TGCAGTGCTAGGGTTCAGAGGGGTGAAAAACTGTTTTTT. V gene TRBV20-1 combines with J gene TRBJ1-4, with a tentative D call TRBD1 (5 bases). The CDR3 loop spans 13 amino acids. Germline V lookup: CDR1 DFQATT, CDR2 SNEGSKA (reference sequence). The V end was cut by 3 bases, the J end by 7 bases, with 12 bases between.

V gene TRBV7-8 combines with J gene TRBJ1-2, with no clear D. Trimming left V 4 bases short and J 5 bases short, with 8 bases between. The CDR3 contains 12 residues. CDR1 and CDR2 from the germline V gene are SGHVS and FQNEAQ. The CDR3 region has the DNA TGTGCCAGCAGCTCCGGCGAATATGGCTACACCTTC. It is translated as CASSSGEYGYTF.

This clonotype was seen ten or more times. The chain links TRBV5-6 to TRBJ1-2; no definite D call. CDR3 length equals 13 residues. Germline loops: CDR1 SGHDT, CDR2 YYEEEE. V gave up 2 bases and J gave up 8 bases, with 13 bases separating them. CDR3 sequence (DNA): TGTGCCAGCAGCTTCACAGCTTTCGGAGGCTACACCTTC. Amino acid sequence: CASSFTAFGGYTF.

The V call is TRBV4-3, the J call TRBJ2-1, with 7 bases identical to TRBD1. In germline, CDR1 is LGHNA, CDR2 YSLEER. The CDR3 runs to 15 residues. Trimming took 3 bases from V and 4 from J; bases not matched to a gene: 6. The CDR3 is CASSQSGTVYNEQFF. The CDR3 DNA reads as TGCGCCAGCAGCCAGTCCGGGACAGTGTACAATGAGCAGTTCTTC.

The chain combines TRBV4-1 with TRBJ2-3, with D perhaps TRBD1 or TRBD2 (5 bases each). This CDR3 comprises 15 residues. The V gene's germline CDR1 is MGHRA and CDR2 YSYEKL. The V end was cut by 0 bases, the J end by 3 bases, with 10 bases between. This CDR3 is CASSQEGTKTDTQYF. CDR3 sequence (DNA): TGCGCCAGCAGCCAAGAGGGGACCAAGACAGATACGCAGTATTTT.

This clonotype has only a few counts. This rearrangement joins TRBV6-2 or TRBV6-3 to TRBJ1-1; weak D call: TRBD1 (5 bases). CDR1 and CDR2 from the germline V gene are MNHEY and SVGEGT. This CDR3 comprises 16 residues. V gave up 0 bases and J gave up 1 base, with 12 bases separating them. This chain's CDR3 is CASSYSTGLGNTEAFF. In nucleotides, the CDR3 is TGTGCCAGCAGTTACTCTACGGGACTCGGGAACACTGAAGCTTTCTTT.

This chain connects TRBV5-1 to TRBJ2-2, with D uncertain. Germline CDR1 SGHRS, CDR2 YFSETQ. CDR3 length equals 15 residues. V dropped 0 bases and J dropped 1 base, with 7 bases sitting between them. DNA for the CDR3: TGCGCCAGCAGCTTGGAACCGCTGAACACCGGGGAGCTGTTTTTT. This translates into CASSLEPLNTGELFF.

This clonotype was seen more than once but under ten times. One end of the junction is discordant with germline, which a read error may explain. V and J are TRBV18 and TRBJ1-6; D is unresolved. The germline CDR1 and CDR2 sequences are KGHSH and LQKENI. The CDR3 has 14 amino acids. The CDR3, as DNA: TGTGCCAGCTCACCAATTGATAGGGATTCACCCCTCAACTTT. Translation: CASSPIDRDSPLNF.